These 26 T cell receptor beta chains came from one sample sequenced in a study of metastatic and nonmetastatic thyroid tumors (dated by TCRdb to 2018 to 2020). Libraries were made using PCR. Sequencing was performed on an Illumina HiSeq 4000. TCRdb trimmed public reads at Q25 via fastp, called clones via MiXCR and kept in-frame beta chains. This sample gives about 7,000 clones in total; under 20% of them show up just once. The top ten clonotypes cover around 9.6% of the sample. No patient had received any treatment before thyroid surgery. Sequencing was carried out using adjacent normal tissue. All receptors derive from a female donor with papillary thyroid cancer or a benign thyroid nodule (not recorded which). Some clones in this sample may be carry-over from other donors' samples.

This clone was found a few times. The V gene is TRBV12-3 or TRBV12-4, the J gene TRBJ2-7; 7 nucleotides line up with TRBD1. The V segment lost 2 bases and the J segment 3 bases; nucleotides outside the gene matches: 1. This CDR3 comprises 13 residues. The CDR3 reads CASSLRQGYEQYF. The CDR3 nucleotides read TGTGCCAGCAGTTTAAGACAGGGCTACGAGCAGTACTTC.

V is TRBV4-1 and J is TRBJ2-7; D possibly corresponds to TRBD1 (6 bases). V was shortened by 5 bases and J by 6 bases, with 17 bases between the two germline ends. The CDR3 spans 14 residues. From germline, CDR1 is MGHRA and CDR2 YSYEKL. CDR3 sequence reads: CASSFAPGVGEQYF. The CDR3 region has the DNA TGCGCCAGCAGCTTCGCGCCAGGGGTGGGCGAGCAGTACTTC.

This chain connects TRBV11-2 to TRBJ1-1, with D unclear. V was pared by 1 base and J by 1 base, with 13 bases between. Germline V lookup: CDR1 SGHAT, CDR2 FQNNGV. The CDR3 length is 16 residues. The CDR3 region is CASSLGGIVRNTEAFF. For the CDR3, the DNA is TGTGCCAGCAGCTTAGGCGGGATCGTCCGGAACACTGAAGCTTTCTTT.

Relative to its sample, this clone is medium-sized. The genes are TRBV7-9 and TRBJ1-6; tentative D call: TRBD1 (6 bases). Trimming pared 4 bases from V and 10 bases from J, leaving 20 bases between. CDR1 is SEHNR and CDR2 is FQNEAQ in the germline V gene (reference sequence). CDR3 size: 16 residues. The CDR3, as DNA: TGTGCCAGCAGCTCAGCGGATGAGGGGGGTGGCTCACCCCTCCACTTT. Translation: CASSSADEGGGSPLHF.

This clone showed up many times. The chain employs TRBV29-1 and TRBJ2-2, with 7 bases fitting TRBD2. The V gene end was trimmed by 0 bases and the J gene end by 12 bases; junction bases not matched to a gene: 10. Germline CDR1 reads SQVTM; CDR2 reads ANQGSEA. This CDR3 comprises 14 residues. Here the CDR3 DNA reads TGCAGCGTTGAAGATAGGGTCCGGGGAGGGCAGCTGTTTTTT. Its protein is CSVEDRVRGGQLFF.

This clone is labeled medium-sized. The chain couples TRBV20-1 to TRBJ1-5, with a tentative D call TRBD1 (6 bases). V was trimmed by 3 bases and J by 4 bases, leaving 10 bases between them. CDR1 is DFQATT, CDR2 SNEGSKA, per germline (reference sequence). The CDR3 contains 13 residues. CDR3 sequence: CSARTGGNQPQHF. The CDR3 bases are TGCAGTGCTAGGACAGGAGGTAATCAGCCCCAGCATTTT.

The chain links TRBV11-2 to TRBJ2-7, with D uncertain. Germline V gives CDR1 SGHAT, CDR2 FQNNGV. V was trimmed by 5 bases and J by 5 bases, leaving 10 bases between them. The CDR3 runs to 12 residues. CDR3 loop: CASSPTADEQYF. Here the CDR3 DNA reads TGTGCCAGCAGCCCGACGGCAGACGAGCAGTACTTC.

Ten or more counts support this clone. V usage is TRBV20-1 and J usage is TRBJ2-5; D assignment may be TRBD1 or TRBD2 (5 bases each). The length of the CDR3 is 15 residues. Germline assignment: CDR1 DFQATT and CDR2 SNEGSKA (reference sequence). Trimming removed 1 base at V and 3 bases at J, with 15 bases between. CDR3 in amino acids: CSARGQGDAEETQYF. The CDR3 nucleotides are TGCAGTGCTAGAGGCCAAGGGGACGCCGAAGAGACCCAGTACTTC.

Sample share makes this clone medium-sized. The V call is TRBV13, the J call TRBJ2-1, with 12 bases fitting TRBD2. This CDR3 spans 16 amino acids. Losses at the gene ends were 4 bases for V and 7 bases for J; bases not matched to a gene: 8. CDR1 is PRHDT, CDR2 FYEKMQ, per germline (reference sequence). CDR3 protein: CASSSRLAGVINEQFF. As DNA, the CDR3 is TGTGCCAGCAGCTCTCGACTAGCGGGAGTTATAAATGAGCAGTTCTTC.

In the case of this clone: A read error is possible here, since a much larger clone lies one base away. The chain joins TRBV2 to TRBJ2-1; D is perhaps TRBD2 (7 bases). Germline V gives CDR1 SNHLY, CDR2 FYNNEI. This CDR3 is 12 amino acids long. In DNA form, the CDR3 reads TGTGCCAGCGGGGGGGCCTGCAATGGGCAGTTCTTC. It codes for CASGGACNGQFF. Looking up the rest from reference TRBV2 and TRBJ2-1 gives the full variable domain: EPEVTQTPSHQVTQMGQEVILRCVPISNHLYFYWYRQILGQKVEFLVSFYNNEISEKSEIFDDQFSVERPDGSNFTLKIRSTKLEDSAMYFCASGGACNGQFFGPGTRLTVL.

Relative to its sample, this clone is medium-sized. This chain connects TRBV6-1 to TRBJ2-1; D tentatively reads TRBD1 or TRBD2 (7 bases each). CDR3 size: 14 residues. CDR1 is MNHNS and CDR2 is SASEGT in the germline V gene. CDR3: CAEGTGEGYNEQFF. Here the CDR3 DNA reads TGTGCTGAGGGTACAGGGGAGGGCTACAATGAGCAGTTCTTC.

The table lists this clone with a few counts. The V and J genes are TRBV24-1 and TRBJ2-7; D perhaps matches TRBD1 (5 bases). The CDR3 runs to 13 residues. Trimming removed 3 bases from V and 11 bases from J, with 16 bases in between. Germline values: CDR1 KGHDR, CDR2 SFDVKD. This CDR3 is CATSDRAGIKEYF. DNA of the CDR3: TGTGCCACCAGTGATCGAGCAGGGATAAAAGAGTACTTC.

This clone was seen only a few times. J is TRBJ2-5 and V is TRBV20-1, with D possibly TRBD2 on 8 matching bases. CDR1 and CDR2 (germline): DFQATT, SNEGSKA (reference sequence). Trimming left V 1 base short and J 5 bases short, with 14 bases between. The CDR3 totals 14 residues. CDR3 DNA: TGCAGTGCTAGAGGACAGGGACTAGAGGAGACCCAGTACTTC. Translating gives CSARGQGLEETQYF.

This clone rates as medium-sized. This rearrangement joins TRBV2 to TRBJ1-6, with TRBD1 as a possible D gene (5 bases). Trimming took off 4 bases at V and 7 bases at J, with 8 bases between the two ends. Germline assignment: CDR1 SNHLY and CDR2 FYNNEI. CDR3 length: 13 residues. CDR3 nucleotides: TGTGCCAGCAGTGGCAGGGAAAATTCACCCCTCCACTTT. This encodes CASSGRENSPLHF.

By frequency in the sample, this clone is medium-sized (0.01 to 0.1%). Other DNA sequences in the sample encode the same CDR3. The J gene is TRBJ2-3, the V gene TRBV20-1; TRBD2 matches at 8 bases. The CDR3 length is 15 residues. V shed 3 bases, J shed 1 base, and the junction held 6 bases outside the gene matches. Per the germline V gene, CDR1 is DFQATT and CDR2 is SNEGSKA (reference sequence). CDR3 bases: TGCAGTGCTAGGATCCTAGCGGGTGGCACAGATACGCAGTATTTT. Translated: CSARILAGGTDTQYF.

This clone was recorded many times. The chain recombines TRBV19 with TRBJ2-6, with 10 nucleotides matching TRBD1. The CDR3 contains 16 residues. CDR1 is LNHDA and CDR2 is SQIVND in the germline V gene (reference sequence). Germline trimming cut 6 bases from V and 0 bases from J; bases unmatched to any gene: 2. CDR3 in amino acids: CASRTGGLSGANVLTF. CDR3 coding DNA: TGTGCCAGTAGGACAGGGGGCCTCTCTGGGGCCAACGTCCTGACTTTC.

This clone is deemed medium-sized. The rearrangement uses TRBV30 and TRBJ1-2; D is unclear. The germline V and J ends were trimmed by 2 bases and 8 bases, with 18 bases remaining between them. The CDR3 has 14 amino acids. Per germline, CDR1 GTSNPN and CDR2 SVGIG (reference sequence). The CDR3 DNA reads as TGTGCCTGGAGTCCTGAGAGCGTTCGGTGGGGCTACACCTTC. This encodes CAWSPESVRWGYTF.

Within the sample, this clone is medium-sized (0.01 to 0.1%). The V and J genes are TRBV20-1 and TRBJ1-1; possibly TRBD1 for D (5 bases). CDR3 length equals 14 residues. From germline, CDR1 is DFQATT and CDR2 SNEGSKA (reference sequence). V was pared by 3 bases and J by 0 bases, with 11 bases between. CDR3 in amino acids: CSASLGQMNTEAFF. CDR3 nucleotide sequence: TGCAGTGCTAGTTTGGGGCAGATGAACACTGAAGCTTTCTTT.

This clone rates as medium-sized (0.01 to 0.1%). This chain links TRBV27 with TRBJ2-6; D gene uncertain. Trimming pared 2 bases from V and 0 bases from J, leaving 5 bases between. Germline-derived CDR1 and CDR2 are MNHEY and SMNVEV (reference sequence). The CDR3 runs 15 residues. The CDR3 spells CASSLLVSGANVLTF. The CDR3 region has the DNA TGTGCCAGCAGTTTACTCGTCTCTGGGGCCAACGTCCTGACTTTC.

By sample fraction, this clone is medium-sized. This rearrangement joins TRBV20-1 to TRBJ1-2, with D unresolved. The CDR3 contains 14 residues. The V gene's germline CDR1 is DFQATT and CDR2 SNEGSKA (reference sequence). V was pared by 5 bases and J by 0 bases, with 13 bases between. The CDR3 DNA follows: TGCAGTGCTCGGGGAAGGAGCGCTAACTATGGCTACACCTTC. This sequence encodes CSARGRSANYGYTF.

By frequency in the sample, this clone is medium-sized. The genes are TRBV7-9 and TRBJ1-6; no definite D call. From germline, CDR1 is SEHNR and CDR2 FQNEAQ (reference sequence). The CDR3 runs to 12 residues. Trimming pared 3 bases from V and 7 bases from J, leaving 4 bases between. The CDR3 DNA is TGTGCCAGCAGCTTCGAGAATTCACCCCTCCACTTT. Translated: CASSFENSPLHF.

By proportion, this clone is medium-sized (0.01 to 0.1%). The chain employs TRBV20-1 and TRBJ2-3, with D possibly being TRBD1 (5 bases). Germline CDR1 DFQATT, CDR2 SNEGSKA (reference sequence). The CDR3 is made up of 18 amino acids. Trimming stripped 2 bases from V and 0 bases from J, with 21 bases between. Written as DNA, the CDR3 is TGCAGTGCTAGAATCCCGGGCGGACAACGCTTGAGCACAGATACGCAGTATTTT. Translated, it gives CSARIPGGQRLSTDTQYF.

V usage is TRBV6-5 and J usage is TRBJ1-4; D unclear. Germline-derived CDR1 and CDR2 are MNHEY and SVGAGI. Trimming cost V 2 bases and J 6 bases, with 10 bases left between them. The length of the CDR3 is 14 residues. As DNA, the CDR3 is TGTGCCAGCAGTTACGGAGGGAGGGATGAAAAACTGTTTTTT. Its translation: CASSYGGRDEKLFF.

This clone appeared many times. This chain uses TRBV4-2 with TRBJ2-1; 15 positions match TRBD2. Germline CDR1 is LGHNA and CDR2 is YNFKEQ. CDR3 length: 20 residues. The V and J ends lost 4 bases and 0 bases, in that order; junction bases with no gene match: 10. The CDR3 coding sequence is TGTGCCAGCAGCCGACGGACTAGCGGGGGGGCCGAAAGCTCCTACAATGAGCAGTTCTTC. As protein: CASSRRTSGGAESSYNEQFF.

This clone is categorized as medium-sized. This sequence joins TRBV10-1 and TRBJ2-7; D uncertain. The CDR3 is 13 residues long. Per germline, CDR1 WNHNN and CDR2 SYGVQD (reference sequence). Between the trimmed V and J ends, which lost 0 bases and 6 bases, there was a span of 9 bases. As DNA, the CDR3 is TGCGCCAGCAGTGAGTCTCCCCCCTCCGAGCAGTACTTC. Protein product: CASSESPPSEQYF.

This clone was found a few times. CDR3 in amino acids: CASRKGTTNEKLFF. The DNA of the CDR3 is TGCGCCAGCAGGAAGGGTACAACTAATGAAAAACTGTTTTTT. The chain combines TRBV5-1 with TRBJ1-4, with D unresolved. Germline assignment: CDR1 SGHRS and CDR2 YFSETQ. V was pared by 5 bases and J by 0 bases, with 8 bases between. CDR3 length equals 14 residues.